Listed here are 21 T cell receptor beta chains from one sample, sequenced in a study of blood T cell repertoires in COVID-19. Sequencing used immunoSEQ multiplex PCR; TCRdb keeps in-frame clones, though not all of them. The repertoire consists of 200,000 to 300,000 clones, with 75% to 85% occurring once and the leading ten covering 7.5% to 8%. Material: peripheral blood. The origin of the receptors is a woman over 75 with COVID-19, enrolled during active disease.

J is TRBJ2-5 and V is TRBV7-9; 8 nucleotides line up with TRBD1. Germline V gives CDR1 SEHNR, CDR2 FQNEAQ (reference sequence). The CDR3 runs 14 residues. V was pared by 5 bases and J by 5 bases, with 7 bases of the junction left unmatched. Here the CDR3 reads CASSLTGQGETQYF. Written as DNA, the CDR3 is TGTGCCAGCAGCCTTACAGGACAGGGCGAGACCCAGTACTTC.

The rearrangement joins TRBV29-1 to TRBJ1-2; D is perhaps TRBD1 (6 bases). Looked up from germline, CDR1 is SQVTM and CDR2 is ANQGSEA. The CDR3 runs 17 residues. The V end was cut by 2 bases, the J end by 0 bases, with 19 bases between. The CDR3 region has the DNA TGCAGCGTTGAACCAGCCCTCGGGACAAAAACTAACTATGGCTACACCTTC. It is translated as CSVEPALGTKTNYGYTF.

J is TRBJ2-6 and V is TRBV7-2, with TRBD2 identical over 7 bases. The CDR3 is 13 residues long. Germline V gene data show CDR1 as SGHTA and CDR2 as FQGNSA. With V trimmed by 4 bases and J by 15 bases, 9 bases remained unmatched. The CDR3, as DNA: TGTGCCAGCAGCTGGGCGGCGGGGGTGGACCTGACTTTC. This sequence encodes CASSWAAGVDLTF.

The CDR3 DNA is TGCGCCAGCAGCATCGCCCCCGGGACGGGGGTCCCCTACGAGCAGTACTTC. Translated: CASSIAPGTGVPYEQYF. V gene TRBV5-1 combines with J gene TRBJ2-7; the D gene is possibly TRBD2 (6 bases). The CDR3 is made up of 17 amino acids. Per germline, CDR1 SGHRS and CDR2 YFSETQ. V lost 4 bases, J lost 2 bases, and 22 bases lay in between.

The rearrangement joins TRBV6-5 to TRBJ1-2; 8 bases fit TRBD1. CDR1 is MNHEY, CDR2 SVGAGI, per germline. The V segment lost 6 bases and the J segment 4 bases; nucleotides outside the gene matches: 10. The CDR3 has 15 amino acids. CDR3 sequence (DNA): TGTGCCAGCAGCAACATGGACAGGGTGTCCTATGGCTACACCTTC. Translation gives CASSNMDRVSYGYTF.

The chain couples TRBV4-1 to TRBJ2-7; 7 bases fit TRBD1. Germline loops: CDR1 MGHRA, CDR2 YSYEKL. V lost 5 bases to trimming and J lost 3 bases; unmatched junction nucleotides: 7. CDR3 length equals 14 residues. CDR3 loop: CASSYRDRRYEQYF. The CDR3 bases are TGCGCCAGCAGCTACCGGGACAGACGCTACGAGCAGTACTTC.

V gene TRBV6-5 combines with J gene TRBJ2-1; 9 nucleotides match TRBD2. The V and J ends lost 2 bases and 6 bases, in that order; junction bases with no gene match: 5. The CDR3 is made up of 15 amino acids. CDR1 is MNHEY, CDR2 SVGAGI, per germline. CDR3 sequence: CASSYPYSGSNEQFF. The DNA for the CDR3 is TGTGCCAGCAGTTACCCTTATAGCGGGAGCAATGAGCAGTTCTTC.

The V call is TRBV28, the J call TRBJ1-2; weak D call: TRBD1 (6 bases). Per the germline V gene, CDR1 is MDHEN and CDR2 is SYDVKM. The germline V and J ends were trimmed by 6 bases and 8 bases, with 19 bases remaining between them. CDR3 size: 14 residues. The CDR3 coding sequence is TGTGCCAGCAGGCCCCAGGGGAGGGAAGGAGGCTACACCTTC. This codes for CASRPQGREGGYTF.

The CDR3 sequence: CSASKDSYNEQFF. CDR3 DNA sequence: TGCAGTGCTAGTAAGGACAGCTACAATGAGCAGTTCTTC. The J gene is TRBJ2-1, the V gene TRBV20-1; weak D call: TRBD1 (6 bases). CDR3 size: 13 residues. Germline assignment: CDR1 DFQATT and CDR2 SNEGSKA (reference sequence). V lost 3 bases to trimming and J lost 3 bases, with 9 bases between them.

The chain links TRBV11-2 to TRBJ2-3; 10 bases are a match to TRBD2. CDR3 size: 16 residues. The V gene's germline CDR1 is SGHAT and CDR2 FQNNGV. Trimming cost V 3 bases and J 2 bases; bases outside gene matches: 5. The CDR3 bases are TGTGCCAGCAGCTTCACAGCGGGAGGGACCACAGATACGCAGTATTTT. Protein: CASSFTAGGTTDTQYF.

The J gene is TRBJ1-4, the V gene TRBV7-9; D remains ambiguous. V lost 3 bases to trimming and J lost 0 bases, with 17 bases between them. The CDR3 length is 18 residues. In germline, CDR1 is SEHNR, CDR2 FQNEAQ (reference sequence). CDR3 sequence: CASSLHRPSGSTNEKLFF. The CDR3 DNA is TGTGCCAGCAGCTTGCACCGCCCCTCAGGATCAACTAATGAAAAACTGTTTTTT.

V gene TRBV4-1 combines with J gene TRBJ1-1; no firm D call. V gave up 0 bases and J gave up 1 base, with 12 bases separating them. The CDR3 is made up of 16 amino acids. In germline, CDR1 is MGHRA, CDR2 YSYEKL. The CDR3 reads CASSQEGGQKNTEAFF. DNA of the CDR3: TGCGCCAGCAGCCAAGAAGGAGGGCAGAAGAACACTGAAGCTTTCTTT.

In DNA, the CDR3 is TGTGCCAGCTCACCACCGGCGCAGGGGAGGGAAGGCTACACCTTC. Its protein product is CASSPPAQGREGYTF. The V call is TRBV18, the J call TRBJ1-2; perhaps TRBD1 as D (6 bases). From germline, CDR1 is KGHSH and CDR2 LQKENI. The CDR3 extends over 15 amino acids. V was trimmed by 0 bases and J by 8 bases, leaving 16 bases between them.

The rearrangement joins TRBV11-2 to TRBJ1-1; D gene ambiguous. V was clipped by 3 bases and J by 4 bases, with 3 bases between them. CDR3 length equals 11 residues. CDR1 and CDR2 from the germline V gene are SGHAT and FQNNGV. CDR3 loop: CASSFVTEAFF. The CDR3 nucleotides read TGTGCCAGCAGCTTCGTCACTGAAGCTTTCTTT.

The chain joins TRBV6-5 to TRBJ1-5; TRBD1 matches 7 bases. Trimming took 7 bases from V and 5 from J; bases not matched to a gene: 5. Germline V gives CDR1 MNHEY, CDR2 SVGAGI. The CDR3 totals 13 residues. In nucleotides, the CDR3 is TGTGCCAGCAACACAGACAGGGATCAGCCCCAGCATTTT. Protein product: CASNTDRDQPQHF.

The count of this clone is one. The chain links TRBV19 to TRBJ1-5; D might be TRBD1 (5 bases). V was shortened by 2 bases and J by 1 base, with 6 bases between the two germline ends. The CDR3 has 14 amino acids. The V gene's germline CDR1 is LNHDA and CDR2 SQIVND (reference sequence). This CDR3 is CASSITGSNQPQHF. The CDR3 nucleotides read TGTGCCAGTAGTATAACAGGAAGCAATCAGCCCCAGCATTTT.

This chain links TRBV10-3 with TRBJ2-1, with 8 bases aligning to TRBD2. The CDR3 runs 14 residues. Germline V gene sequence: CDR1 ENHRY, CDR2 SYGVKD. Trimming cost V 6 bases and J 3 bases; bases outside gene matches: 4. DNA of the CDR3: TGTGCCATCAGCCCCGGGACTAGCTACAATGAGCAGTTCTTC. Translating gives CAISPGTSYNEQFF.

This clone has just one count. The chain joins TRBV7-8 to TRBJ2-3; tentative D call: TRBD1 (6 bases). The CDR3 consists of 16 residues. The V and J ends lost 5 bases and 9 bases respectively, with 24 bases between them. CDR1 and CDR2 from the germline V gene are SGHVS and FQNEAQ. This CDR3 reads CASSTQTGFSQITQYF. The CDR3 nucleotides are TGTGCCAGCAGCACCCAGACAGGTTTTTCACAGATAACGCAGTATTTT.

The rearrangement links TRBV27 to TRBJ2-3; TRBD2 agrees at 7 bases. CDR3 length: 14 amino acids. Losses at the gene ends were 10 bases for V and 1 base for J; bases not matched to a gene: 8. From germline, CDR1 is MNHEY and CDR2 SMNVEV (reference sequence). As DNA, the CDR3 is TGTGCCACCCCAAGCGGGACTTGCACAGATACGCAGTATTTT. Protein sequence: CATPSGTCTDTQYF.

The chain carries TRBV5-1 and TRBJ2-5; no clear D. This CDR3 region has 13 residues. Germline V CDR1 and CDR2: SGHRS, YFSETQ. Trimming left V 0 bases short and J 1 base short, with 4 bases between. The CDR3 loop is CASSLASQETQYF. The CDR3 nucleotides are TGCGCCAGCAGCTTGGCCTCCCAAGAGACCCAGTACTTC.

The rearrangement links TRBV29-1 to TRBJ1-2, with D uncertain. V shed 1 base and J shed 9 bases, with 12 bases lying between them. The CDR3 extends over 12 amino acids. Germline lookup yields CDR1 SQVTM and CDR2 ANQGSEA. The CDR3 nucleotides are TGCAGCGTTGAAGGTGACTTAACAAGCTACACCTTC. Amino acid sequence: CSVEGDLTSYTF.